A selection of T cell receptor beta chains follows, all from one sample in a study of blood T cell repertoires in COVID-19. Method: immunoSEQ multiplex PCR; TCRdb's copy keeps in-frame clones and lacks some. The data hold over 120,000 clones, with about 87% observed a single time. Source material: peripheral blood. These receptors came from a human donor in a cohort sampled during active COVID-19. Both conserved end residues are part of each CDR3. D genes are given only for firm matches. Only part of the rows carry a size: once, few, many, or a class if the clone is expanded.

size	V	D	J	CDR3	DNA
NA	TRBV10-3	TRBD1	TRBJ1-1	CAIKSQEPGQGKDTEAFF	TGTGCCATCAAGTCCCAAGAGCCGGGACAGGGTAAGGACACTGAAGCTTTCTTT
NA	TRBV5-1	TRBD1	TRBJ2-5	CASSFQGAQETQYF	TGCGCCAGCAGCTTCCAGGGGGCACAAGAGACCCAGTACTTC
NA	TRBV4-1	TRBD2	TRBJ2-5	CASSQKGLAGETQYF	TGCGCCAGCAGCCAAAAGGGACTAGCGGGAGAGACCCAGTACTTC
once	TRBV6-2/TRBV6-3	TRBD1	TRBJ1-1	CASSYTPRTGGNTEAFF	TGTGCCAGCAGTTACACACCTAGGACAGGGGGGAACACTGAAGCTTTCTTT
NA	TRBV4-3	TRBD2	TRBJ2-1	CASSLKLAGEPNEQFF	TGCGCCAGCAGCCTCAAACTAGCGGGAGAACCGAATGAGCAGTTCTTC
NA	TRBV11-3	TRBD2	TRBJ2-5	CASSPGTSGGRETQYF	TGTGCCAGCAGCCCAGGGACTAGCGGGGGTCGAGAGACCCAGTACTTC
few	TRBV5-8	TRBD1	TRBJ1-2	CASSSGQGVNYGYTF	TGTGCCAGCAGCTCCGGACAGGGGGTTAACTATGGCTACACCTTC
NA	TRBV12-5	TRBD1	TRBJ2-5	CASGSTIRGLETQYF	TGTGCTAGTGGTTCAACCATCAGGGGGCTGGAGACCCAGTACTTC
NA	TRBV19	TRBD2	TRBJ2-5	CASTRTGLARSETQYF	TGTGCCAGTACCAGGACGGGACTAGCGCGGTCAGAGACCCAGTACTTC
many	TRBV6-2/TRBV6-3	TRBD2	TRBJ2-7	CASSRAGSGGGYEQYF	TGTGCCAGCAGTAGGGCCGGCAGCGGGGGTGGATACGAGCAGTACTTC
many	TRBV19	TRBD1	TRBJ2-1	CASSNRGNEQFF	TGTGCCAGTAGTAACAGGGGGAATGAGCAGTTCTTC
NA	TRBV7-2	NA	TRBJ1-4	CASSLNNEKLFF	TGTGCCAGCAGCCTTAATAATGAAAAACTGTTTTTT
NA	TRBV21-1	NA	TRBJ1-1	CASSKGRVGQGGTEAFF	TGTGCCAGCAGCAAAGGAAGGGTAGGACAGGGAGGGACTGAAGCTTTCTTT
once	TRBV27	TRBD1	TRBJ1-2	CASRQGTGIIYGYTF	TGTGCCAGCAGGCAGGGGACAGGGATAATCTATGGCTACACCTTC
NA	TRBV4-2	TRBD1	TRBJ1-6	CASSQVEGQGVYSPLHF	TGTGCCAGCAGCCAAGTAGAGGGACAGGGGGTGTATTCACCCCTCCACTTT
NA	TRBV7-9	NA	TRBJ1-2	CASSLTGVNYGYTF	TGTGCCAGCAGCTTAACGGGGGTAAACTATGGCTACACCTTC
NA	TRBV30	NA	TRBJ2-3	CAWSSSAGTDTQYF	TGTGCCTGGAGTTCCTCAGCGGGCACAGATACGCAGTATTTT
many	TRBV5-4	TRBD1	TRBJ1-2	CASSSRTGSNYGYTF	TGTGCCAGCAGTTCGCGGACAGGGTCTAACTATGGCTACACCTTC
NA	TRBV9	TRBD2	TRBJ2-7	CASSTGGAGYEQYF	TGTGCCAGCAGCACCGGGGGGGCCGGGTACGAGCAGTACTTC
NA	TRBV25-1	NA	TRBJ1-4	CASSDAGDEKLFF	TGTGCCAGCAGTGATGCAGGTGATGAAAAACTGTTTTTT
NA	TRBV29-1	NA	TRBJ1-1	CSVAPSRDTEAFF	TGCAGCGTTGCCCCGTCTCGGGACACTGAAGCTTTCTTT
NA	TRBV7-6	NA	TRBJ2-1	CASSLIAGRRNNEQFF	TGTGCCAGCAGCTTAATCGCAGGGAGGAGGAACAATGAGCAGTTCTTC
NA	TRBV5-4	TRBD1	TRBJ2-7	CASSLGDRGSEQYF	TGTGCCAGCAGCTTGGGGGACAGGGGGAGCGAGCAGTACTTC
NA	TRBV5-1	NA	TRBJ1-3	CASSFYYRELGNTIYF	TGCGCCAGCAGCTTCTACTACAGGGAGCTCGGAAACACCATATATTTT
NA	TRBV5-1	TRBD1	TRBJ1-6	CASSLWGQVGSPLHF	TGCGCCAGCAGCTTGTGGGGACAGGTCGGTTCACCCCTCCACTTT
NA	TRBV3-1/TRBV3-2	TRBD1	TRBJ1-2	CASSQGTGVGYTF	TGTGCCAGCAGCCAAGGAACAGGGGTCGGCTACACCTTC
once	TRBV3-1/TRBV3-2	NA	TRBJ1-2	CASSQDSGAYGYTF	TGTGCCAGCAGCCAAGATTCAGGGGCCTATGGCTACACCTTC
NA	TRBV7-9	TRBD2	TRBJ2-3	CASSLLRGKSDTQYF	TGTGCCAGCAGCTTACTGCGGGGGAAGTCAGATACGCAGTATTTT
NA	TRBV6-2/TRBV6-3	TRBD1	TRBJ1-2	CASSYVGQLTQGGYTF	TGTGCCAGCAGTTACGTGGGACAGCTAACCCAAGGAGGCTACACCTTC
NA	TRBV27	TRBD2	TRBJ2-1	CASSQTSGSSWNEQFF	TGTGCCAGCAGTCAAACTAGCGGGAGCTCCTGGAATGAGCAGTTCTTC
NA	TRBV5-1	TRBD1	TRBJ1-5	CASSVRDRQNQPQHF	TGCGCCAGCAGCGTACGGGACAGACAAAATCAGCCCCAGCATTTT
NA	TRBV6-1	NA	TRBJ1-2	CASSENANTHGYTF	TGTGCCAGCAGTGAAAATGCAAACACCCATGGCTACACCTTC
NA	TRBV5-1	TRBD1	TRBJ2-7	CASSISGTGSYEQYF	TGCGCCAGCAGCATCTCCGGGACAGGTTCCTACGAGCAGTACTTC
NA	TRBV19	NA	TRBJ1-1	CASSTRAFTEAFF	TGTGCCAGTAGTACAAGAGCCTTCACTGAAGCTTTCTTT
NA	TRBV7-9	NA	TRBJ2-7	CASSLGTSGGQYF	TGTGCCAGCAGCTTAGGTACCTCAGGTGGGCAGTACTTC
NA	TRBV10-3	NA	TRBJ2-2	CAIRPGHGAGELFF	TGTGCCATCAGACCGGGACACGGGGCCGGGGAGCTGTTTTTT
NA	TRBV5-5	TRBD2	TRBJ2-3	CASSLGVLAANTDTQYF	TGTGCCAGCAGCTTGGGGGTTCTAGCGGCTAACACAGATACGCAGTATTTT
NA	TRBV2	TRBD1	TRBJ2-2	CASGGQGARDTGELFF	TGTGCCAGCGGGGGACAGGGGGCGCGGGACACCGGGGAGCTGTTTTTT
NA	TRBV5-1	TRBD2	TRBJ2-1	CASSLTGLAYEQFF	TGCGCCAGCAGCTTGACGGGACTAGCCTATGAGCAGTTCTTC
NA	TRBV6-5	NA	TRBJ2-3	CASRSATRTDTQYF	TGTGCCTCCAGAAGCGCCACCCGCACAGATACGCAGTATTTT
NA	TRBV24-1	TRBD1	TRBJ2-3	CATSPGTGLTDTQYF	TGTGCCACCAGTCCAGGGACAGGACTCACAGATACGCAGTATTTT
NA	TRBV3-1/TRBV3-2	NA	TRBJ2-2	CASSRSGTGELFF	TGTGCCAGCAGCCGCTCGGGCACCGGGGAGCTGTTTTTT
NA	TRBV29-1	NA	TRBJ2-1	CSVWDLGSYNEQFF	TGCAGCGTGTGGGACTTGGGCTCCTACAATGAGCAGTTCTTC
NA	TRBV7-6	TRBD2	TRBJ2-2	CASSLAPGTSVGELFF	TGTGCCAGCAGCTTAGCCCCCGGGACTAGCGTGGGGGAGCTGTTTTTT
NA	TRBV19	NA	TRBJ1-5	CASSIEGAREPQHF	TGTGCCAGTAGTATAGAAGGGGCAAGGGAGCCCCAGCATTTT